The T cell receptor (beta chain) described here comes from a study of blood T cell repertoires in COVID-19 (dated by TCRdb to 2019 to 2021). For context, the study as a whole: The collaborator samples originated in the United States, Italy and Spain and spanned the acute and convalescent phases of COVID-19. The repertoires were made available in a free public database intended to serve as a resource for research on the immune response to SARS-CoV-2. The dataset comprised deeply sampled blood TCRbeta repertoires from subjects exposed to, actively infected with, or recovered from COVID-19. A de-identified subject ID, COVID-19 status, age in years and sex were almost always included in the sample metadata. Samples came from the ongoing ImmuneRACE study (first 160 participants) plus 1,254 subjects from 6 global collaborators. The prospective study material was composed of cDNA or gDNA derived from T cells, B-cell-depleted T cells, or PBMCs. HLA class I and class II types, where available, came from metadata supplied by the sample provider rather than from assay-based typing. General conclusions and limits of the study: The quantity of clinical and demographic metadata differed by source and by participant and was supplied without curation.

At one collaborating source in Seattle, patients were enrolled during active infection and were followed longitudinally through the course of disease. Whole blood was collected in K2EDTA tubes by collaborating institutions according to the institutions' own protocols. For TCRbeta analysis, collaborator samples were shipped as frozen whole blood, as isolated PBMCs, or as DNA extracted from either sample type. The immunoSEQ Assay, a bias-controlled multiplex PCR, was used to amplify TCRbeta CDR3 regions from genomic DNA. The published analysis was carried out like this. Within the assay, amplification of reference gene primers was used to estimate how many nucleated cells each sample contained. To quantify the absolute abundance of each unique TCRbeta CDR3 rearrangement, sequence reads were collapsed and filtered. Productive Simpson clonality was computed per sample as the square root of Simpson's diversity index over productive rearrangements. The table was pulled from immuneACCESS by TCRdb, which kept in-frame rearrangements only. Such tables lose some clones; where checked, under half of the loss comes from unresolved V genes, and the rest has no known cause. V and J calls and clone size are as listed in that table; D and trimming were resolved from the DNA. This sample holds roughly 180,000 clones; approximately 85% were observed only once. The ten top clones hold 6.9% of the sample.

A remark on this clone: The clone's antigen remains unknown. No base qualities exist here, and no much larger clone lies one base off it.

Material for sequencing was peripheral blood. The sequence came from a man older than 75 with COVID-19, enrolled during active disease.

CDR3 reads: CASSVAGVDGYTF. The DNA sequence follows: TGTGCCAGCAGTGTGGCGGGGGTGGATGGCTACACCTTC. The chain is assembled from TRBV2 and TRBJ1-2; D gene: possibly TRBD1, on 5 matching bases. According to the germline V gene, CDR1 reads SNHLY and CDR2 reads FYNNEI. V is shortened by 4 bases, J by 6 bases, and the region joining them spans 12 bases. Taken from cysteine to phenylalanine, the CDR3 has 13 residues. This entry keeps only the CDR3 DNA: 39 bases, framed from base 1.